This record looks at one T cell receptor beta chain sequence and its context. The sample comes from a study of blood T cell repertoires in COVID-19. Using immunoSEQ multiplex PCR, the repertoire was profiled, and TCRdb retains in-frame clones only, with some absent. There are over 100,000 clones in the sample; roughly three quarters occur only once, and about 1.9% lies in the top ten. CDR1 is MNHEY, CDR2 SMNVEV, per germline (reference sequence). This CDR3 has 15 amino acids. The ends were cut back, 0 bases at V and 5 bases at J, with 13 bases in the middle. The clonotype was recovered from a woman in her seventies with acute or convalescent COVID-19. The sample was peripheral blood. The chain joins TRBV27 to TRBJ2-5; TRBD1 might be the D (5 bases). CDR3 loop: CASSLSGAGWETQYF. CDR3 nucleotides: TGTGCCAGCAGTTTATCAGGGGCAGGTTGGGAGACCCAGTACTTC.